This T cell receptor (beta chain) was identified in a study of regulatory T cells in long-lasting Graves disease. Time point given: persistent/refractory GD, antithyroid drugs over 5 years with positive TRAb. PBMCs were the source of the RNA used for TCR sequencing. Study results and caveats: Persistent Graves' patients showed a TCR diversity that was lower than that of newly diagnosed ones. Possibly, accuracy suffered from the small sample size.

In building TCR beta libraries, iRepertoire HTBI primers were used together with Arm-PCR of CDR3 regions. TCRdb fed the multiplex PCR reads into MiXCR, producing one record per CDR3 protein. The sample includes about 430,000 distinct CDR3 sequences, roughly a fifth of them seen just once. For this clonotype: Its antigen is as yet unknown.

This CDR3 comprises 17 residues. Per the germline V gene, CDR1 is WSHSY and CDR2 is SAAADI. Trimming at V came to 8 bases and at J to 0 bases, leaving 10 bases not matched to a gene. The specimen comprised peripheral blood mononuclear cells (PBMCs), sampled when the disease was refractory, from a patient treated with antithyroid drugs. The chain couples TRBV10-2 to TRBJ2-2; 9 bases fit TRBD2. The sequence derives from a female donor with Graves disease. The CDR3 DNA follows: TGCGCCAGCTGGGTAGCGGGAGCGATATCGAACACCGGGGAGCTGTTTTTT. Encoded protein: CASWVAGAISNTGELFF.